Following are 18 T cell receptor beta chains from one sample sequenced in a study of PD-1 blockade in mismatch repair-deficient tumors. TCRdb keeps only in-frame clones here, not all; method: immunoSEQ multiplex PCR. The data show tens of thousands of clones, approximately 81% seen once. The sequences come from peripheral blood, collected 12 weeks after starting pembrolizumab. The source is an adult with mismatch repair-deficient cancer.

The chain links TRBV27 to TRBJ2-3; D is unclear. V shed 4 bases and J shed 8 bases, with 7 bases lying between them. This CDR3 has 11 residues. Germline CDR1 and CDR2: MNHEY and SMNVEV (reference sequence). The CDR3 nucleotides are TGTGCCAGCAGTTCCGGAGTTACGCAGTATTTT. Its translation is CASSSGVTQYF.

The chain carries TRBV2 and TRBJ2-2; 12 nucleotides agree with TRBD2. Germline V lookup: CDR1 SNHLY, CDR2 FYNNEI. The CDR3 spans 16 residues. The V gene end was trimmed by 4 bases and the J gene end by 3 bases; junction bases not matched to a gene: 3. CDR3 bases: TGTGCCAGCAGTGCGACTAGCGGGAGTTACACCGGGGAGCTGTTTTTT. This gives the protein CASSATSGSYTGELFF.

This chain links TRBV11-2 with TRBJ2-3, with 11 positions matching TRBD2. The CDR3 has 18 amino acids. Germline-derived CDR1 and CDR2 are SGHAT and FQNNGV. V lost 5 bases, J lost 6 bases, and 16 bases stayed unmatched. DNA of the CDR3: TGTGCCAGCAGCCCTCTCCCTACTAGCGGGAGCCCGGAGGATACGCAGTATTTT. This gives the protein CASSPLPTSGSPEDTQYF.

Of note for this clone: The sample holds other DNA sequences that translate to the same CDR3. This sequence joins TRBV15 and TRBJ1-4, with 10 bases lining up with TRBD1. Germline CDR1 is LNHNV and CDR2 is YYDKDF (reference sequence). This CDR3 is 14 amino acids long. Germline trimming cut 3 bases from V and 5 bases from J; bases unmatched to any gene: 0. The CDR3 DNA reads TGTGCCACCAGCAGGGACAGGGGGAATGAAAAACTGTTTTTT. It is translated as CATSRDRGNEKLFF.

This clone appeared a single time. The chain carries TRBV15 and TRBJ1-2; no reliable D call. CDR3 length: 15 amino acids. V lost 0 bases to trimming and J lost 1 base, with 9 bases between them. The germline gives CDR1 LNHNV, CDR2 YYDKDF (reference sequence). CDR3 loop: CATSRDPADNYGYTF. CDR3 nucleotide sequence: TGTGCCACCAGCAGAGATCCGGCGGATAACTATGGCTACACCTTC.

J is TRBJ2-3 and V is TRBV2; 11 nucleotides line up with TRBD2. The CDR3 has 17 residues. Germline CDR1 reads SNHLY; CDR2 reads FYNNEI. V shed 6 bases, J shed 1 base, and the junction held 9 bases outside the gene matches. The CDR3: CASRKTSGIFGTDTQYF. In DNA, the CDR3 is TGTGCCAGCAGAAAGACTAGCGGGATATTTGGCACAGATACGCAGTATTTT.

The V gene is TRBV27, the J gene TRBJ2-7, with a tentative D call TRBD1 (6 bases). The CDR3 extends over 13 amino acids. Germline V CDR1 and CDR2: MNHEY, SMNVEV (reference sequence). Trimming cost V 6 bases and J 2 bases, with 11 bases left between them. CDR3 DNA: TGTGCCAGCAGCCTGGGACAACCCTACGAGCAGTACTTC. Its protein is CASSLGQPYEQYF.

The V call is TRBV30, the J call TRBJ1-5; perhaps TRBD1 as D (5 bases). Germline V gene lookup returns CDR1 GTSNPN and CDR2 SVGIG (reference sequence). Trimming removed 4 bases from V and 0 bases from J, with 13 bases in between. The CDR3 runs 15 residues. The CDR3 nucleotides are TGTGCCTGGACCCCGGGACTAACTAGCAATCAGCCCCAGCATTTT. This translates into CAWTPGLTSNQPQHF.

This chain links TRBV30 with TRBJ1-1; a weak D match, TRBD1 (6 bases). Trimming pared 1 base from V and 1 base from J, leaving 13 bases between. The CDR3 contains 15 residues. Germline V gene data show CDR1 as GTSNPN and CDR2 as SVGIG (reference sequence). The DNA for the CDR3 is TGTGCCTGGAGTGCCCTTGGGGACAAGAACACTGAAGCTTTCTTT. This sequence encodes CAWSALGDKNTEAFF.

This chain joins TRBV19 and TRBJ1-5, with TRBD1 as a possible D gene (5 bases). V lost 1 base and J lost 0, with 16 bases in between. CDR1 is LNHDA and CDR2 is SQIVND in the germline V gene (reference sequence). CDR3 size: 18 residues. The CDR3 sequence is CASSIAGLALNSNQPQHF. Written as DNA, the CDR3 is TGTGCCAGTAGTATAGCAGGGTTGGCCCTAAATAGCAATCAGCCCCAGCATTTT.

The chain is built from TRBV29-1 and TRBJ1-2; D ambiguous. V lost 0 bases and J 3 bases, leaving 2 bases between the germline ends. The CDR3 has 11 amino acids. The germline gives CDR1 SQVTM, CDR2 ANQGSEA. The CDR3 is CSVEEDYGYTF. The CDR3 coding sequence is TGCAGCGTTGAAGAAGACTATGGCTACACCTTC.

The rearrangement uses TRBV11-3 and TRBJ2-5; TRBD1 is a possible D gene (6 bases). Germline V lookup: CDR1 SGHNT, CDR2 YENEEA. The CDR3 totals 15 residues. Trimming removed 4 bases from V and 5 bases from J, with 17 bases in between. The CDR3 nucleotides read TGTGCCAGCAGCTCCCCGGACAGCCTGGGGGAGACCCAGTACTTC. It is translated as CASSSPDSLGETQYF. Complete variable domain (other parts from reference TRBV11-3 and TRBJ2-5): EAGVVQSPRYKIIEKKQPVAFWCNPISGHNTLYWYLQNLGQGPELLIRYENEEAVDDSQLPKDRFSAERLKGVDSTLKIQPAELGDSAVYLCASSSPDSLGETQYFGPGTRLLVL.

Concerning this clone: The same CDR3 arises from other DNA sequences in this sample as well. The J gene is TRBJ2-1, the V gene TRBV5-1, with 7 bases fitting TRBD2. CDR3 length equals 12 residues. Trimming at V came to 5 bases and at J to 7 bases, leaving 3 bases not matched to a gene. Germline V gene sequence: CDR1 SGHRS, CDR2 YFSETQ. The CDR3 DNA reads TGCGCCAGCAGGGCGGGAGCTAATGAGCAGTTCTTC. Protein sequence: CASRAGANEQFF.

This clone has just a few counts. J is TRBJ2-7 and V is TRBV6-5, with 9 bases that match TRBD1. Germline CDR1 reads MNHEY; CDR2 reads SVGAGI. This CDR3 has 13 residues. Germline trimming cut 8 bases from V and 2 bases from J; bases unmatched to any gene: 4. The CDR3 bases are TGTGCCAGCGGACAGGGGCTGACCTACGAGCAGTACTTC. Its protein product is CASGQGLTYEQYF.

J is TRBJ2-7 and V is TRBV7-2; possibly TRBD2 for D (5 bases). This CDR3 has 16 residues. Looked up from germline, CDR1 is SGHTA and CDR2 is FQGNSA. Trimming took 1 base from V and 4 from J, leaving 17 bases between them. The CDR3 loop is CASSLVRTRPIYEQYF. DNA for the CDR3: TGTGCCAGCAGCTTAGTAAGAACTAGACCGATTTACGAGCAGTACTTC. The variable domain in full, with the rest retrieved from reference TRBV7-2 and TRBJ2-7, is GAGVSQSPSNKVTEKGKDVELRCDPISGHTALYWYRQSLGQGLEFLIYFQGNSAPDKSGLPSDRFSAERTGGSVSTLTIQRTQQEDSAVYLCASSLVRTRPIYEQYFGPGTRLTVT.

This chain joins TRBV6-6 and TRBJ1-1, with D unclear. Germline loops: CDR1 MNHNY, CDR2 SVGAGI (reference sequence). The CDR3 extends over 12 amino acids. The V gene lost 5 bases and the J gene lost 6 bases, with 10 bases spanning the gap. The CDR3 bases are TGTGCCAGCAGTAACGGACGGTCTGAAGCTTTCTTT. Translation gives CASSNGRSEAFF.

The V and J genes are TRBV4-1 and TRBJ2-7; TRBD1 is a possible D gene (5 bases). From germline, CDR1 is MGHRA and CDR2 YSYEKL. The germline V and J ends were trimmed by 3 bases and 3 bases, with 12 bases remaining between them. The CDR3 is made up of 14 amino acids. The CDR3 here is CASSHSGMGYEQYF. Written as DNA, the CDR3 is TGCGCCAGCAGCCATTCAGGGATGGGCTACGAGCAGTACTTC.

CDR3 in amino acids: CASSGPIITPMNTEAFF. In nucleotides, the CDR3 is TGTGCCAGCAGTGGGCCGATAATTACCCCCATGAACACTGAAGCTTTCTTT. V gene TRBV25-1 combines with J gene TRBJ1-1; D call uncertain. The ends were cut back, 4 bases at V and 0 bases at J, with 18 bases in the middle. Germline CDR1 MGHDK, CDR2 SYGVNS. CDR3 length: 17 amino acids.